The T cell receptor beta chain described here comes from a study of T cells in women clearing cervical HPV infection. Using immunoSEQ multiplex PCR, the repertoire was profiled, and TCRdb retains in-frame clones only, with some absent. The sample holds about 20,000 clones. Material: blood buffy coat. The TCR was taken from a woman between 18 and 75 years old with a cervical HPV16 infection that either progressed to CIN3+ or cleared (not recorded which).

This CDR3 reads CSVEDRISQTASYEQYF. CDR3 bases read: TGCAGCGTTGAAGATAGAATTTCACAGACAGCCTCCTACGAG. The rearrangement uses TRBV29-1 and TRBJ2-7, with D perhaps TRBD1 (5 bases). The read ends 3 residues shy of where the CDR3 ends; the end is completed using the germline J gene. CDR1 is SQVTM and CDR2 is ANQGSEA in the germline V gene. The CDR3 contains 17 residues. Trimming took off 0 bases at V and 0 bases at J, with 18 bases between the two ends.